The rows below give T cell receptor beta chains drawn from one sample of a study of blood T cell repertoires in COVID-19. Assay used: immunoSEQ multiplex PCR; TCRdb lists only in-frame clones, some missing. The sample contains 200,000 to 250,000 clones, 75% to 90% of which appear only once. What was sequenced was peripheral blood. These receptors all come from a man aged 55-75 years who had recovered from COVID-19. CDR3s include the opening cysteine and the closing phenylalanine or tryptophan. The D gene is left open where the match is weak. Clone size appears in some rows only: once, few, many, or a class for an expanded clone.

j_call,v_call,d_call,clone_size,cdr3_nt,cdr3_aa
TRBJ2-2,TRBV4-1,-,-,TGCGCCAGCAGCCAAGGTATCTTCTCGGGGACGAACACCGGGGAGCTGTTTTTT,CASSQGIFSGTNTGELFF
TRBJ2-2,TRBV7-3,TRBD2,once,TGTGCCAGCAGACAACTAGCGGGGGGGGCCGGGGAGCTGTTTTTT,CASRQLAGGAGELFF
TRBJ2-7,TRBV7-8,-,-,TGTGCCAGCAGAAAGGACAGATCTACCTACGAGCAGTACTTC,CASRKDRSTYEQYF
TRBJ1-5,TRBV11-1,-,-,TGTGCCAGCAGCTCCCTTAATCAGCCCCAGCATTTT,CASSSLNQPQHF
TRBJ2-7,TRBV27,TRBD1,-,TGTGCCAGCAGTCCTCAGGGGGTTAGGGGGCGCCGTGTTACCTACGAGCAGTACTTC,CASSPQGVRGRRVTYEQYF
TRBJ2-2,TRBV6-5,TRBD2,-,TGTGCCAGCAAGGGACTAGCGGTTAACACCGGGGAGCTGTTTTTT,CASKGLAVNTGELFF
TRBJ1-5,TRBV30,TRBD1,once,TGTGCCTGGAGTGTGTACAGGGGCGCTAGCAATCAGCCCCAGCATTTT,CAWSVYRGASNQPQHF
TRBJ1-2,TRBV5-6,TRBD1,-,TGTGCCAGCACCCAACTACCGGGACAGGGAAGCTATGGCTACACCTTC,CASTQLPGQGSYGYTF
TRBJ2-2,TRBV19,TRBD2,-,TGTGCCAGTAGCCACCCCCCGGGACTAACCACCGGGGAGCTGTTTTTT,CASSHPPGLTTGELFF
TRBJ1-3,TRBV7-9,-,-,TGTGCCAGCAGCAGCGCTTTTAGCAGAGCCTCTGGAAACACCATATATTTT,CASSSAFSRASGNTIYF
TRBJ2-1,TRBV11-3,TRBD2,once,TGTGCCAGCAGCTCTAGCACTAGCGGGAGTTCTGAGCAGTTCTTC,CASSSSTSGSSEQFF
TRBJ2-3,TRBV3-1/TRBV3-2,-,-,TGTGCCAGCAGCCCCCCCGGGAGAAGGGCAGATACGCAGTATTTT,CASSPPGRRADTQYF
TRBJ1-2,TRBV6-5,TRBD1,-,TGTGCCAGCAGTCCCACGACAGGGGGCCTTGGCTACACCTTC,CASSPTTGGLGYTF
TRBJ1-2,TRBV27,-,-,TGTGCCAGCAGATTTTCATACGCGGATGGCTACACCTTC,CASRFSYADGYTF
TRBJ1-6,TRBV5-1,-,-,TGCGCCAGCAGCTCGAGGGGGAATTCCTATAATTCACCCCTCCACTTT,CASSSRGNSYNSPLHF
TRBJ1-3,TRBV9,-,-,TGTGCCAGCAGCGTCGAAGGGAGCTCTGGAAACACCATATATTTT,CASSVEGSSGNTIYF
TRBJ1-5,TRBV12-5,-,-,TGTGCTAGTGGTTTTCGCGAGCAGCCCCAGCATTTT,CASGFREQPQHF
TRBJ1-2,TRBV9,-,many,TGTGCCAGCAGCGTAGACGCAGGGAGGGGCTATGGCTACACCTTC,CASSVDAGRGYGYTF
TRBJ1-5,TRBV18,-,-,TGTGCCAGCTCAGGCAGGGAAGATCAGCCCCAGCATTTT,CASSGREDQPQHF
TRBJ2-5,TRBV4-2,-,-,TGTGCCAGCAGCCAAGTTCAAGGGGCGGAGGAGACCCAGTACTTC,CASSQVQGAEETQYF
TRBJ2-2,TRBV7-3,TRBD1,-,TGTGCCAGCAGCTTGACAGGGAGATTGACCGGGGAGCTGTTTTTT,CASSLTGRLTGELFF
TRBJ2-7,TRBV9,TRBD1,-,TGTGCCAGCAGCGACGACAGGGCCTACGAGCAGTACTTC,CASSDDRAYEQYF
TRBJ1-6,TRBV3-1/TRBV3-2,TRBD1,-,TGTGCCAGCAGCCCGGGACAGGGAGGTTCACCCCTCCACTTT,CASSPGQGGSPLHF
TRBJ2-7,TRBV7-2,TRBD1,-,TGTGCCAGCAGCTTAGCAGTGACAGGGGGCCCCTACGAGCAGTACTTC,CASSLAVTGGPYEQYF
TRBJ2-2,TRBV9,-,-,TGTGCCAGCAGCGTAGATCCCGGGAAATTAAGCGGGGAGCTGTTTTTT,CASSVDPGKLSGELFF
TRBJ2-1,TRBV19,-,-,TGTGCCAGCGGGATCACGTTATACAATGAGCAGTTCTTC,CASGITLYNEQFF
TRBJ2-2,TRBV7-7,-,-,TGTGCCAGCAGCTTGGCGGGTTCCGGGGAGCTGTTTTTT,CASSLAGSGELFF
TRBJ2-3,TRBV5-1,TRBD2,-,TGCGCCAGCAGCTTGTTTCTAGCGGGGGCGACAGATACGCAGTATTTT,CASSLFLAGATDTQYF
TRBJ1-2,TRBV6-5,TRBD1,once,TGTGCCAGCAGCCTAGGACAGGGGGCGCTCGGCTACACCTTC,CASSLGQGALGYTF
TRBJ2-6,TRBV7-3,TRBD1,once,TGTGCCAGCAGTCATACCGGGACAGGGGTGCCTGGGGCCAACGTCCTGACTTTC,CASSHTGTGVPGANVLTF
TRBJ1-5,TRBV27,-,-,TGTGCCAGCAGACCCAGGCCAGGGGCCTTTAGCAATCAGCCCCAGCATTTT,CASRPRPGAFSNQPQHF
TRBJ1-6,TRBV18,-,-,TGTGCCAGCTCACCAAGGGCAGGGGAATATAATTCACCCCTCCACTTT,CASSPRAGEYNSPLHF
TRBJ1-5,TRBV6-6,-,few,TGTGCCAGCATTGACGGGAATAGCAATCAGCCCCAGCATTTT,CASIDGNSNQPQHF
TRBJ1-2,TRBV7-2,TRBD1,-,TGTGCCAGCAGCCCTCAGGGGGCAGCCTATGGCTACACCTTC,CASSPQGAAYGYTF
TRBJ1-6,TRBV3-1/TRBV3-2,TRBD1,-,TGTGCCAGCAGCTGGACAGGGGGCAGTTCACCCCTCCACTTT,CASSWTGGSSPLHF
TRBJ2-7,TRBV5-1,TRBD2,-,TGCGCCAGCAGCTCGGGGGGGGCCTACGAGCAGTACTTC,CASSSGGAYEQYF
TRBJ1-5,TRBV28,TRBD1,-,TGTGCCAGCAGTTCGGACGTGGGACAGGGGGCAAGGCCCCAGCATTTT,CASSSDVGQGARPQHF
TRBJ1-2,TRBV6-5,TRBD1,-,TGTGCCAGCAGTTACCAACCGGGACAGGGGGCTAGTGGCTACACCTTC,CASSYQPGQGASGYTF
TRBJ1-2,TRBV10-3,-,-,TGTGCCATCAGGGGGACAAGAGGCCCAGCTAACTATGGCTACACCTTC,CAIRGTRGPANYGYTF
TRBJ1-2,TRBV3-1/TRBV3-2,-,once,TGTGCCAGCAGCCAAGAGGGCAGTTACTACACCTTC,CASSQEGSYYTF
TRBJ2-1,TRBV2,TRBD2,-,TGTGCCAGCAGTGGGAGGGTGGGACTAGCGGGAAACCTCGGGGTTTACAATGAGCAGTTCTTC,CASSGRVGLAGNLGVYNEQFF
TRBJ2-5,TRBV9,TRBD2,once,TGTGCCAGCAGCGGGGGACTAGCGGGACAAGAGACCCAGTACTTC,CASSGGLAGQETQYF
TRBJ2-3,TRBV28,TRBD2,-,TGTGCCGCCATCCCCTCCGGGACTAGCGGGATGGGCACAGATACGCAGTATTTT,CAAIPSGTSGMGTDTQYF
TRBJ2-5,TRBV3-1/TRBV3-2,-,once,TGTGCCAGCAGCCAACATGGGGGGAAAGAGACCCAGTACTTC,CASSQHGGKETQYF
TRBJ2-5,TRBV2,TRBD2,-,TGTGCCAGCAGTGAAGGTTGGAGCGGGGGGGCCGGGGAGACCCAGTACTTC,CASSEGWSGGAGETQYF
TRBJ2-7,TRBV5-8,TRBD1,-,TGTGCCAGCAGCCCGGGACAGCGAAGGTCCTACGAGCAGTACTTC,CASSPGQRRSYEQYF
TRBJ1-2,TRBV28,-,-,TGTGCCAGCGCCTTACTACGGGGAAACTATGGCTACACCTTC,CASALLRGNYGYTF
TRBJ1-2,TRBV9,-,-,TGTGCCAGCAGCGTAACCCCCGAACAGATCCACACGTTC,CASSVTPEQIHTF
TRBJ1-4,TRBV7-6,TRBD1,once,TGTGCCAGCAGCCCCCCGGGACAGGGGGATGAAAAACTGTTTTTT,CASSPPGQGDEKLFF
TRBJ1-5,TRBV5-6,-,-,TGTGCCAGCAGCCTTGCGGGGGGGGATCAGCCCCAGCATTTT,CASSLAGGDQPQHF
TRBJ2-7,TRBV9,TRBD1,-,TGTGCCAGCAGCTCGGTGCCGGGACAGGGGGCCTACGAGCAGTACTTC,CASSSVPGQGAYEQYF
TRBJ2-1,TRBV5-8,-,-,TGTGCCAGCAGGGATTTTGCAAGGCCCCGCGAGGGGCAGTTCTTC,CASRDFARPREGQFF
TRBJ2-7,TRBV4-2,TRBD1,-,TGTGCCAGCAGCCAAGGGACAGGACTCGAGCAGTACTTC,CASSQGTGLEQYF
TRBJ2-1,TRBV28,TRBD2,-,TGTGCCGCTTGGGGACTAGCGCGAGGGGCCTACAATGAGCAGTTCTTC,CAAWGLARGAYNEQFF
TRBJ1-2,TRBV7-8,TRBD1,-,TGTGCCAGCAGCAGGGGGACAGGCGGCTACACCTTC,CASSRGTGGYTF
TRBJ2-6,TRBV9,TRBD1,-,TGTGCCAGCAGCGTGACACGGGACAGAAGGTTCTCTGGGGCCAACGTCCTGACTTTC,CASSVTRDRRFSGANVLTF
TRBJ2-1,TRBV5-4,TRBD1,-,TGTGCCAGCAGCTTGGAAGCGCAGGGGGCGTACAATGAGCAGTTCTTC,CASSLEAQGAYNEQFF
TRBJ1-4,TRBV5-8,TRBD1,-,TGTGCCAGCAGCAAAAGACAGGGGAGGTCGGCTAATGAAAAACTGTTTTTT,CASSKRQGRSANEKLFF